This TCR beta chain was recovered during a study of shared clonotypes between healthy human individuals. Study findings and constraints: Generally, naive subsets came out with larger estimated richness than memory subsets.

Regarding this clone: The antigen is not known.

It was at deep level that the assay was run. Measured with immunoSEQ multiplex PCR; TCRdb has only the in-frame clones, and not every one. The table lists over a million clones, about 75% of them singletons. The donors, all of them Caucasian adults, lived in Nashville, Tennessee. Trimming cost V 6 bases and J 1 base; bases outside gene matches: 5. The CDR3 runs to 14 residues. CDR1 SQVTM and CDR2 ANQGSEA come from the germline V gene. The sequence derives from a man younger than 35 in good health. Sequenced material: memory CD4+ T cells sorted from blood. The subset here: CD45RA-negative fraction. J is TRBJ2-7 and V is TRBV29-1; 11 nucleotides agree with TRBD2. The CDR3 sequence is CSVYGTSGSYEQYF. The CDR3 DNA reads as TGCAGCGTGTACGGGACTAGCGGATCCTACGAGCAGTACTTC.